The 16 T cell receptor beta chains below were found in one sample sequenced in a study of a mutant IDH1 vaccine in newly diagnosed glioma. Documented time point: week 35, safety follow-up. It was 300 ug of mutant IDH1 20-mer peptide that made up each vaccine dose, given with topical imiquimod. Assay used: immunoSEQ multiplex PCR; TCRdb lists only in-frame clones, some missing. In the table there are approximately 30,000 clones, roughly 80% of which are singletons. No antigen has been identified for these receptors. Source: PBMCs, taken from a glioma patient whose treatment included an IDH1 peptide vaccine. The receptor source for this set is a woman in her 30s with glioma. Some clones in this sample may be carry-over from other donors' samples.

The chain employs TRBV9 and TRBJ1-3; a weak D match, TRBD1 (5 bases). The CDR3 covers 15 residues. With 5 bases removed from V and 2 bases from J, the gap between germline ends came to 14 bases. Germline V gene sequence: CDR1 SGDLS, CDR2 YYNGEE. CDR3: CASRPGGGTGNTIYF. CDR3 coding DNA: TGTGCCAGCAGGCCCGGGGGGGGTACTGGAAACACCATATATTTT. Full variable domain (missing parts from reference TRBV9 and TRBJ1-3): DSGVTQTPKHLITATGQRVTLRCSPRSGDLSVYWYQQSLDQGLQFLIQYYNGEERAKGNILERFSAQQFPDLHSELNLSSLELGDSALYFCASRPGGGTGNTIYFGEGSWLTVV.

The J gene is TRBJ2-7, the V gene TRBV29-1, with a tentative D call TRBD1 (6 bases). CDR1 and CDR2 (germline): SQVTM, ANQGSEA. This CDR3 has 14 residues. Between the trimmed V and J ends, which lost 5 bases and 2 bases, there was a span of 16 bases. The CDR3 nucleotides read TGCAGCGTTCAAGGGGACACAAGAACCTACGAGCAGTACTTC. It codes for CSVQGDTRTYEQYF.

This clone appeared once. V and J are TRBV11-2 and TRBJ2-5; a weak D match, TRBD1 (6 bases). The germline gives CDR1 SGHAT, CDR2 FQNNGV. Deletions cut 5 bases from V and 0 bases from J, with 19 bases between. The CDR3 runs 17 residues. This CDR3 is CASSGGPGTQYQETQYF. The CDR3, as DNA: TGTGCCAGCAGCGGGGGCCCGGGCACACAGTACCAAGAGACCCAGTACTTC.

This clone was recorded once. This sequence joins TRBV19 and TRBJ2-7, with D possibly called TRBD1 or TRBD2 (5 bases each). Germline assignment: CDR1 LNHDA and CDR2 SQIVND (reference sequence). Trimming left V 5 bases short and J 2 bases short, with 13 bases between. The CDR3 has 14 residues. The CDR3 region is CASSSRGPAYEQYF. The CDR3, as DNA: TGTGCCAGTAGTTCTCGGGGCCCGGCCTACGAGCAGTACTTC.

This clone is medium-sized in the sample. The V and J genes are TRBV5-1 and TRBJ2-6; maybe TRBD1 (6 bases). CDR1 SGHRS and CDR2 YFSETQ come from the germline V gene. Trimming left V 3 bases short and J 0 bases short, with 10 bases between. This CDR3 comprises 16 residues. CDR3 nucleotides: TGCGCCAGCAGCTACCGGGACACCTCTGGGGCCAACGTCCTGACTTTC. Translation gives CASSYRDTSGANVLTF.

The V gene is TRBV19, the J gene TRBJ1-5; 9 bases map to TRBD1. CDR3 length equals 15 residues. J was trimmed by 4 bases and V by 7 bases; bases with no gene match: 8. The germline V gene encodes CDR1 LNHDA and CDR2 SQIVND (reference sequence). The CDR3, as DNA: TGTGCCAGTACCTCGACAGGGGGTAGGAATCAGCCCCAGCATTTT. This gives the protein CASTSTGGRNQPQHF.

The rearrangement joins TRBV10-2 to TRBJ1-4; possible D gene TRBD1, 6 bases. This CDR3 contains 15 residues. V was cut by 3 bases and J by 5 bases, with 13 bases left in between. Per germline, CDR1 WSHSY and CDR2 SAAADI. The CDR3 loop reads CASSDRQAQNEKLFF. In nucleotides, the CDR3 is TGCGCCAGCAGTGACCGACAGGCTCAAAATGAAAAACTGTTTTTT.

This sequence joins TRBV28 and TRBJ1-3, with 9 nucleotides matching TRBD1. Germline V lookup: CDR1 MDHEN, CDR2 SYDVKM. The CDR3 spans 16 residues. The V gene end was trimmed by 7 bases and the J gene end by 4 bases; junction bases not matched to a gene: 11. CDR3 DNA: TGTGCCAGCACCTTAGGGGGGACAGGGAACGGAAACACCATATATTTT. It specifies CASTLGGTGNGNTIYF.

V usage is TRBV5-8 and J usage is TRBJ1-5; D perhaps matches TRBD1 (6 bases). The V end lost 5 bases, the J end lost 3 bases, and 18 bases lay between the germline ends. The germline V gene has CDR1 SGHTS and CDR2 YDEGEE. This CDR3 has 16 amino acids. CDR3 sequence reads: CASSLQGSRANQPQHF. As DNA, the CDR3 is TGTGCCAGCAGTTTACAGGGTTCTCGAGCCAATCAGCCCCAGCATTTT.

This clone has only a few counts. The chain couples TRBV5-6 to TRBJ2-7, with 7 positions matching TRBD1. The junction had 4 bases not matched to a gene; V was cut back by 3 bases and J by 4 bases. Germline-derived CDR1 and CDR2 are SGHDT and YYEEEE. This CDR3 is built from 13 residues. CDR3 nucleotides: TGTGCCAGCAGCTCAGGGGGTGGATACGAGCAGTACTTC. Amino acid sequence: CASSSGGGYEQYF. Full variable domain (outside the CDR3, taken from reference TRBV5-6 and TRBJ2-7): DAGVTQSPTHLIKTRGQQVTLRCSPKSGHDTVSWYQQALGQGPQFIFQYYEEEERQRGNFPDRFSGHQFPNYSSELNVNALLLGDSALYLCASSSGGGYEQYFGPGTRLTVT.

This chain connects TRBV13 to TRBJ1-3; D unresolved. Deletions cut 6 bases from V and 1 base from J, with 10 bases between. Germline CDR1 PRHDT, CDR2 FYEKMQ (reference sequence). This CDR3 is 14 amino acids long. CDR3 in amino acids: CASSSRPSGNTIYF. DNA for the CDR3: TGTGCCAGCAGTTCCCGGCCGTCTGGAAACACCATATATTTT.

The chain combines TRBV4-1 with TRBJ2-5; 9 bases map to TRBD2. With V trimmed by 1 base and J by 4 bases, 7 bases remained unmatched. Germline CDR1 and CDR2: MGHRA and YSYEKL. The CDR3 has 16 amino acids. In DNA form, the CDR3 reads TGCGCCAGCAGCCAAGCGATTAGCGGGAGAGGAGAGACCCAGTACTTC. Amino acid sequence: CASSQAISGRGETQYF.

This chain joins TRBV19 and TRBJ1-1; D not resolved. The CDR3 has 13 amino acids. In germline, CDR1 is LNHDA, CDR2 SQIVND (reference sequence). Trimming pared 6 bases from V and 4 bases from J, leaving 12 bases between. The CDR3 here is CASRNYVRTEAFF. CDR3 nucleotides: TGTGCCAGTAGGAACTATGTACGCACTGAAGCTTTCTTT.

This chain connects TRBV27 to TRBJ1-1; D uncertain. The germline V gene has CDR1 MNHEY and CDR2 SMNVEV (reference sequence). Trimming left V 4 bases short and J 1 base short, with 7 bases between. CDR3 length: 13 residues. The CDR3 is CASSWSPNTEAFF. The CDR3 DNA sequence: TGTGCCAGCAGTTGGTCCCCGAACACTGAAGCTTTCTTT.

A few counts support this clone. The CDR3 DNA is TGTGCCAGCAGTGATCCCGCCGAGGAATCTCACGATCAGCCCCAGCATTTT. Protein sequence: CASSDPAEESHDQPQHF. The chain links TRBV2 to TRBJ1-5, with unresolved D. Germline assignment: CDR1 SNHLY and CDR2 FYNNEI. The CDR3 contains 17 residues. Trimming pared 3 bases from V and 5 bases from J, leaving 20 bases between.

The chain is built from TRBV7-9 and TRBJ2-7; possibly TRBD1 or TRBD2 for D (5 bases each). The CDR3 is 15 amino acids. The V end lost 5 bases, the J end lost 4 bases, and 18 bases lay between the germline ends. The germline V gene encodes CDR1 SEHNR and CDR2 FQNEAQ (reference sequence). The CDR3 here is CASSGRGSEGYEQYF. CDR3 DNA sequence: TGTGCCAGCAGCGGCCGCGGATCCGAGGGGTACGAGCAGTACTTC.